The 20 T cell receptor beta chains below all came from one sample that was sequenced in a study of blood T cell repertoires in COVID-19. The table came from immunoSEQ multiplex PCR; TCRdb's copy has only in-frame clones and leaves some out. Counted here are approximately 26,000 clones, around 86% occurring once; the ten biggest clones make up approximately 12%. The sample was peripheral blood. The origin of the receptors is a human donor in a cohort sampled during active COVID-19. The donor label of this sample is uncertain.

V and J are TRBV4-1 and TRBJ2-5; D not certain. The V end was cut by 2 bases, the J end by 2 bases, with 9 bases between. This CDR3 contains 14 residues. Germline V gene data show CDR1 as MGHRA and CDR2 as YSYEKL. The DNA of the CDR3 is TGCGCCAGCAGCCAAAACCCGGGTCAAGAGACCCAGTACTTC. It codes for CASSQNPGQETQYF.

DNA of the CDR3: TGTGCCAGCAGTTCGCCCTCGAACGGGGGGGCCTACAATGAGCAGTTCTTC. Translating it yields CASSSPSNGGAYNEQFF. The genes are TRBV27 and TRBJ2-1; 8 positions match TRBD2. The CDR3 has 17 amino acids. After removal of 4 bases from V and 2 bases from J, the junction contained 10 bases not matched to a gene. Germline lookup yields CDR1 MNHEY and CDR2 SMNVEV (reference sequence).

V and J are TRBV27 and TRBJ2-2, with 8 bases fitting TRBD1. The CDR3 totals 15 residues. V trimming: 6 bases; J trimming: 1 base; junction bases outside the gene matches: 4. Germline V gene data show CDR1 as MNHEY and CDR2 as SMNVEV (reference sequence). CDR3 loop: CASSLGTGNTGELFF. In DNA, the CDR3 is TGTGCCAGCAGCCTAGGGACAGGGAACACCGGGGAGCTGTTTTTT.

This sequence joins TRBV19 and TRBJ2-3; 15 bases are shared with TRBD2. Trimming cost V 5 bases and J 5 bases; bases outside gene matches: 11. Per the germline V gene, CDR1 is LNHDA and CDR2 is SQIVND (reference sequence). CDR3 length equals 18 residues. CDR3 residues: CASSLPPGLAGGRDTQYF. The CDR3 DNA reads TGTGCCAGTAGTCTACCTCCGGGACTAGCGGGGGGAAGAGATACGCAGTATTTT.

J is TRBJ2-1 and V is TRBV24-1; the D gene is possibly TRBD2 (5 bases). V lost 3 bases and J 8 bases, leaving 13 bases between the germline ends. The CDR3 runs 14 residues. Germline CDR1 reads KGHDR; CDR2 reads SFDVKD. The CDR3 coding sequence is TGTGCCACCAGTGATACCGGGATTCCAGATGAGCAGTTCTTC. Its translation is CATSDTGIPDEQFF.

V is TRBV4-2 and J is TRBJ1-2; no firm D call. Trimming left V 0 bases short and J 1 base short, with 15 bases between. Germline V CDR1 and CDR2: LGHNA, YNFKEQ. The CDR3 consists of 17 residues. The CDR3 nucleotides are TGTGCCAGCAGCCAAGATATGGGGAGGGAGTATAACTATGGCTACACCTTC. Amino acid sequence: CASSQDMGREYNYGYTF.

The rearrangement uses TRBV5-1 and TRBJ1-4; no definite D call. In germline, CDR1 is SGHRS, CDR2 YFSETQ. The CDR3 spans 12 residues. Deletions cut 5 bases from V and 8 bases from J, with 10 bases between. CDR3 sequence: CASRSDEEKLFF. CDR3 sequence (DNA): TGCGCCAGCAGGTCTGATGAGGAAAAACTGTTTTTT.

The J gene is TRBJ2-7, the V gene TRBV14; D remains unclear. With 4 bases removed from V and 7 bases from J, the gap between germline ends came to 20 bases. The V gene's germline CDR1 is SGHDN and CDR2 FVKESK. The CDR3 extends over 15 amino acids. CDR3 coding DNA: TGTGCCAGCAGCCCTCCCGGTCCCGGCGAGAGGGAGCAGTACTTC. Amino acid sequence: CASSPPGPGEREQYF.

This chain connects TRBV7-9 to TRBJ2-7, with 8 bases lining up with TRBD1. V lost 7 bases, J lost 2 bases, and 7 bases stayed unmatched. This CDR3 is built from 14 residues. Germline V gene lookup returns CDR1 SEHNR and CDR2 FQNEAQ (reference sequence). The CDR3 here is CASTTDRAAYEQYF. The DNA of the CDR3 is TGTGCCAGCACCACGGACAGGGCTGCCTACGAGCAGTACTTC.

This sequence joins TRBV18 and TRBJ1-3; 7 positions match TRBD1. Per the germline V gene, CDR1 is KGHSH and CDR2 is LQKENI. The V and J ends lost 4 bases and 2 bases, in that order; junction bases with no gene match: 11. The CDR3 length is 17 residues. Here the CDR3 reads CASSRKETGRAGNTIYF. CDR3 DNA: TGTGCCAGCTCACGAAAGGAGACAGGGCGGGCTGGAAACACCATATATTTT. Full variable domain (outside the CDR3, taken from reference TRBV18 and TRBJ1-3): NAGVMQNPRHLVRRRGQEARLRCSPMKGHSHVYWYRQLPEEGLKFMVYLQKENIIDESGMPKERFSAEFPKEGPSILRIQQVVRGDSAAYFCASSRKETGRAGNTIYFGEGSWLTVV.

This rearrangement joins TRBV4-2 to TRBJ1-2; 7 bases line up with TRBD1. With 3 bases clipped from V and 3 bases from J, the junction kept 10 bases outside the gene matches. In germline, CDR1 is LGHNA, CDR2 YNFKEQ. The CDR3 sequence is 16 residues long. The CDR3 DNA is TGTGCCAGCAGCCACCCAGAAGACAGGGAGCACTATGGCTACACCTTC. Its translation: CASSHPEDREHYGYTF.

The gene calls are TRBV28 and TRBJ1-2; 9 bases are a match to TRBD1. Germline CDR1 is MDHEN and CDR2 is SYDVKM. The trim removed 6 bases at V and 5 bases at J, leaving 10 bases unmatched. CDR3 length equals 15 residues. In nucleotides, the CDR3 is TGTGCCAGCAGACCCCCAGGGACAGGGATTTATGGCTACACCTTC. Amino acid sequence: CASRPPGTGIYGYTF.

In its sample, this clone was seen once. The CDR3, as DNA: TGTGCCAGCAGTTACTCGCAGGGGGAGCTGTTTTTT. Residues: CASSYSQGELFF. The chain uses TRBV6-6 and TRBJ2-2; no clear D gene. The ends were cut back, 0 bases at V and 8 bases at J, with 4 bases in the middle. Germline-derived CDR1 and CDR2 are MNHNY and SVGAGI (reference sequence). The CDR3 is 12 amino acids.

The chain carries TRBV7-6 and TRBJ2-3; D ambiguous. Germline V gene lookup returns CDR1 SGHVS and CDR2 FNYEAQ. Trimming took off 1 base at V and 2 bases at J, with 7 bases between the two ends. The CDR3 is made up of 14 amino acids. The CDR3 region has the DNA TGTGCCAGCAGCTTAGGAACTTACACAGATACGCAGTATTTT. Translated, it gives CASSLGTYTDTQYF.

The chain is built from TRBV9 and TRBJ2-3; 8 bases are shared with TRBD1. The germline V gene has CDR1 SGDLS and CDR2 YYNGEE. The V gene end was trimmed by 3 bases and the J gene end by 3 bases; junction bases not matched to a gene: 9. CDR3 length: 16 residues. CDR3 amino acids: CASSALRGRWTDTQYF. The CDR3 nucleotides read TGTGCCAGCAGCGCCCTCAGGGGGCGCTGGACAGATACGCAGTATTTT.

The chain employs TRBV29-1 and TRBJ2-1; 8 bases line up with TRBD1. This CDR3 has 14 amino acids. V lost 3 bases to trimming and J lost 10 bases; unmatched junction nucleotides: 11. Germline V gene lookup returns CDR1 SQVTM and CDR2 ANQGSEA. This CDR3 reads CSVDRQGAKSEQFF. CDR3 bases: TGCAGCGTTGACCGCCAGGGGGCGAAGTCGGAGCAGTTCTTC.

The chain recombines TRBV19 with TRBJ1-6; maybe TRBD1 (5 bases). The V end was cut by 7 bases, the J end by 8 bases, with 9 bases between. CDR3 length: 12 amino acids. Germline lookup yields CDR1 LNHDA and CDR2 SQIVND (reference sequence). CDR3 in DNA: TGTGCCAGTACCGGGGGGGATTCACCCCTCCACTTT. Translation gives CASTGGDSPLHF.

The chain links TRBV19 to TRBJ2-2; TRBD1 matches 7 bases. This CDR3 is built from 16 residues. Looked up from germline, CDR1 is LNHDA and CDR2 is SQIVND (reference sequence). J lost 2 bases, V lost 3 bases, and 6 bases had no gene match. The CDR3 coding sequence is TGTGCCAGTAGTATTAGGGGACAGATAAACACCGGGGAGCTGTTTTTT. Translated: CASSIRGQINTGELFF. The full variable domain, in which reference TRBV19 and TRBJ2-2 provide the parts outside the CDR3, is DGGITQSPKYLFRKEGQNVTLSCEQNLNHDAMYWYRQDPGQGLRLIYYSQIVNDFQKGDIAEGYSVSREKKESFPLTVTSAQKNPTAFYLCASSIRGQINTGELFFGEGSRLTVL.

The chain uses TRBV12-5 and TRBJ1-2; TRBD1 matches at 7 bases. The CDR3 has 14 amino acids. From germline, CDR1 is LGHNT and CDR2 FRNRAP. With 4 bases clipped from V and 2 bases from J, the junction kept 4 bases outside the gene matches. The CDR3: CASGYSDRNYGYTF. DNA for the CDR3: TGTGCTAGTGGTTACTCGGACAGGAACTATGGCTACACCTTC.

The chain links TRBV7-3 to TRBJ2-2; D not resolved. The CDR3 is made up of 14 amino acids. Germline-derived CDR1 and CDR2 are SGHTA and FQGTGA. V was trimmed by 3 bases and J by 1 base, leaving 6 bases between them. The CDR3 DNA reads as TGTGCCAGCAGCTTCAACTGGAACACCGGGGAGCTGTTTTTT. As protein: CASSFNWNTGELFF.